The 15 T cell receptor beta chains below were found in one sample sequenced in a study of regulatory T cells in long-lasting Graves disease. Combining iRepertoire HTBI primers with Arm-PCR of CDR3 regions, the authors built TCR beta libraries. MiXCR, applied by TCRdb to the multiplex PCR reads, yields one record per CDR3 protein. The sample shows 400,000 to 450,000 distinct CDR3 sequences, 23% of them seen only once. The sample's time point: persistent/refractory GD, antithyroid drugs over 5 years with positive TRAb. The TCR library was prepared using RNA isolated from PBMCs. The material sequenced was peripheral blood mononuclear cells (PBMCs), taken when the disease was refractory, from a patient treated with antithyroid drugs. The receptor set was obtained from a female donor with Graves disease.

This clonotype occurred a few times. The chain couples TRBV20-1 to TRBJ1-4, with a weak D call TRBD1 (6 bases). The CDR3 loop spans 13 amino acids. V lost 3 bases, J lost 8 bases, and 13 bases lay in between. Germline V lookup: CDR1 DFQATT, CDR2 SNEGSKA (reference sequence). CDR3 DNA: TGCAGTGCTAGGGGGCAGGGGCGCGAAAAACTGTTTTTT. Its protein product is CSARGQGREKLFF.

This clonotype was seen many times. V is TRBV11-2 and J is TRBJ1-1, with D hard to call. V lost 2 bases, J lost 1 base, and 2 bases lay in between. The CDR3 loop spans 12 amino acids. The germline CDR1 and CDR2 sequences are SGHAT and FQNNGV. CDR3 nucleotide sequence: TGTGCCAGCAGCTTATCGAACACTGAAGCTTTCTTT. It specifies CASSLSNTEAFF.

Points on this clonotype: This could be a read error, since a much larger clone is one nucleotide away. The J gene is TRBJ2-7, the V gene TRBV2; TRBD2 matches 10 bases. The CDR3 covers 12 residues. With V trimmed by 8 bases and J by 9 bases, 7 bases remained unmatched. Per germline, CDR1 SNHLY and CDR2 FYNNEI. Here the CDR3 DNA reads TGTGCCAGCTGGCTAGCGGGAGACGGGCAGTACTTC. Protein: CASWLAGDGQYF.

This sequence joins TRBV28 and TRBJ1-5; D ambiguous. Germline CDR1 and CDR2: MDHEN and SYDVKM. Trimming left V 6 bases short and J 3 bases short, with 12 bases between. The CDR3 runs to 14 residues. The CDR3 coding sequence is TGTGCCAGCAGAATTAGCGTCCACAATCAGCCCCAGCATTTT. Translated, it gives CASRISVHNQPQHF.

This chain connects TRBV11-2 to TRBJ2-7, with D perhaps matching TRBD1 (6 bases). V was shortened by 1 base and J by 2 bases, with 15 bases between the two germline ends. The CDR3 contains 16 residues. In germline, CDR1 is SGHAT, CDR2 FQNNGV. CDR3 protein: CASSLATGRLTYEQYF. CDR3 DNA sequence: TGTGCCAGCAGCTTAGCAACAGGGCGACTCACCTACGAGCAGTACTTC.

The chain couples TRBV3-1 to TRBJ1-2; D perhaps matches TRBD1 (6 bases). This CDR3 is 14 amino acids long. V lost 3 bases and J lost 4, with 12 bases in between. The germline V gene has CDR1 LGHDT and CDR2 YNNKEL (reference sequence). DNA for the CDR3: TGTGCCAGCAGCCAGGAACAGGGTTTCTATGGCTACACCTTC. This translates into CASSQEQGFYGYTF.

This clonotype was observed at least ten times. The CDR3 protein is CASSFTGSGANVLTF. The CDR3 coding sequence is TGTGCCAGCAGTTTTACAGGGTCCGGGGCCAACGTCCTGACTTTC. The V and J genes are TRBV28 and TRBJ2-6; TRBD1 is a possible D gene (6 bases). Trimming removed 3 bases at V and 4 bases at J, with 10 bases between. Germline values: CDR1 MDHEN, CDR2 SYDVKM. This CDR3 spans 15 amino acids.

CDR3 bases: TGTGCCAGCTCACCGAACTGGGGACTGACTAACTATGGCTACACCTTC. Encoded protein: CASSPNWGLTNYGYTF. The chain uses TRBV18 and TRBJ1-2; maybe TRBD1 (5 bases). The CDR3 is made up of 16 amino acids. V lost 3 bases, J lost 0 bases, and 14 bases lay in between. Per germline, CDR1 KGHSH and CDR2 LQKENI.

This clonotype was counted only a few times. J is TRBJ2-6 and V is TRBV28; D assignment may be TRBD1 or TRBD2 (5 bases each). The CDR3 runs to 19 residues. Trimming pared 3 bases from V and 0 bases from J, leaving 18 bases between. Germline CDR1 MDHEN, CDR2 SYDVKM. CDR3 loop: CASSFIGRDLSSGANVLTF. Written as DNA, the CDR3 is TGTGCCAGCAGTTTTATAGGTCGGGACCTGAGCTCTGGGGCCAACGTCCTGACTTTC. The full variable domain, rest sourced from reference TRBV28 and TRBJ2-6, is DVKVTQSSRYLVKRTGEKVFLECVQDMDHENMFWYRQDPGLGLRLIYFSYDVKMKEKGDIPEGYSVSREKKERFSLILESASTNQTSMYLCASSFIGRDLSSGANVLTFGAGSRLTVL.

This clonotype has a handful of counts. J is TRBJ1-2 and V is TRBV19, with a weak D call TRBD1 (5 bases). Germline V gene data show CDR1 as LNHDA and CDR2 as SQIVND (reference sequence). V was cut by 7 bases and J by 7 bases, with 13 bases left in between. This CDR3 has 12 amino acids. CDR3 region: CASTTGRLGYTF. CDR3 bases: TGTGCCAGTACTACGGGACGTCTTGGCTACACCTTC.

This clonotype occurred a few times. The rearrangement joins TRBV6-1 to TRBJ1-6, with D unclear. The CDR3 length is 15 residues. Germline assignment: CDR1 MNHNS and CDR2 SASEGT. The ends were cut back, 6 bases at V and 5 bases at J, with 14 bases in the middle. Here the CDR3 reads CASRQGGGHNSPLHF. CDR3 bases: TGTGCCAGCAGACAAGGTGGCGGTCATAATTCACCCCTCCACTTT.

In DNA form, the CDR3 reads TGTGCCAGTAGCCTAAACCCCCGACTAGCGCGAACCTACGAGCAGTACTTC. It codes for CASSLNPRLARTYEQYF. V is TRBV19 and J is TRBJ2-7, with TRBD2 identical over 8 bases. This CDR3 spans 17 amino acids. V trimming: 6 bases; J trimming: 2 bases; junction bases outside the gene matches: 15. Germline CDR1 is LNHDA and CDR2 is SQIVND (reference sequence).

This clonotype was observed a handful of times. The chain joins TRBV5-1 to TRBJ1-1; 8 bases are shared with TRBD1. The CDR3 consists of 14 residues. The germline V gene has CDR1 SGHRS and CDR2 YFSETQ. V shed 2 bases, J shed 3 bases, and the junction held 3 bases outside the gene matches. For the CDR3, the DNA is TGCGCCAGCAGCTTCAGGGGGCGCGACACTGAAGCTTTCTTT. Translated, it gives CASSFRGRDTEAFF.

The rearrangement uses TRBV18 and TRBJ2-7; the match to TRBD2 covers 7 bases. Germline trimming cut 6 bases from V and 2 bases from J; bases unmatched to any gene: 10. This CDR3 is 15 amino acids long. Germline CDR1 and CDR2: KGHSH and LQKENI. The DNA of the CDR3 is TGTGCCAGCTCCATTCCTGCGGCGGGAGCCTACGAGCAGTACTTC. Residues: CASSIPAAGAYEQYF. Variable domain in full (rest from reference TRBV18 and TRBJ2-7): NAGVMQNPRHLVRRRGQEARLRCSPMKGHSHVYWYRQLPEEGLKFMVYLQKENIIDESGMPKERFSAEFPKEGPSILRIQQVVRGDSAAYFCASSIPAAGAYEQYFGPGTRLTVT.

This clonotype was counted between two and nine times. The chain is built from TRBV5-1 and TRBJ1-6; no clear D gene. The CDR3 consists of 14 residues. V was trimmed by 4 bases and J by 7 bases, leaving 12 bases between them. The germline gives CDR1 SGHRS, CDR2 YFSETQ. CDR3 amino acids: CASSLPGQNSPLHF. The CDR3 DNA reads TGCGCCAGCAGCCTCCCGGGCCAGAATTCACCCCTCCACTTT.